This TCR beta chain was documented in a study of human T cells and chemical hapten exposure. Study-level results: Alopecia in the donors means their immune response may deviate from healthy people's. Against controls, expanded TCRs gave rise to significantly more large CDR3 similarity clusters.

Ten or more counts support this clonotype. Its antigen is not identified. TCRdb analysed the RACE reads with MiXCR anew, one entry per CDR3 protein. The data show approximately 82,000 distinct CDR3 sequences, 5% to 8.5% seen once. Time point here: patch test 2, 6 weeks after DPC sensitization. This sample's treatment: therapeutic diphenylcyclopropenone sensitization with weekly scalp DPC. Trimming removed 2 bases at V and 6 bases at J, with 7 bases between. This CDR3 has 13 residues. The V gene's germline CDR1 is KGHDR and CDR2 SFDVKD. The sequenced sample was whole blood, obtained in connection with sensitization to the hapten diphenylcyclopropenone (DPC). V usage is TRBV24-1 and J usage is TRBJ2-1; D ambiguous. The origin of this receptor is a woman between 25 and 40 years old with alopecia areata. Some clones in this sample may be carry-over from other donors' samples. The chain's CDR3 is CATSDSWINEQFF. CDR3 DNA sequence: TGTGCCACCAGTGATTCGTGGATCAATGAGCAGTTCTTC.